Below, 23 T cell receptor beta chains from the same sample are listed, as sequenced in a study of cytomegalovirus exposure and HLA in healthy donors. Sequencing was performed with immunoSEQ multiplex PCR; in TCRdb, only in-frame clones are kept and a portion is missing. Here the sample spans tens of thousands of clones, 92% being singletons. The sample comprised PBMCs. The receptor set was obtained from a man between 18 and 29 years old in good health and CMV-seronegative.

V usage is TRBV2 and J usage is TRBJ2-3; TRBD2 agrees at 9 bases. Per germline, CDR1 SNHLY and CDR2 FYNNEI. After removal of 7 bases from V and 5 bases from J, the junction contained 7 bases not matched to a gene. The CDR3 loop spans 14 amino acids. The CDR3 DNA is TGTGCCAGCAAAGGGGGACTAGCTATAGATACGCAGTATTTT. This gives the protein CASKGGLAIDTQYF.

As DNA, the CDR3 is TGTGCCTGGAGTGCGGATCGACTTGACTACGAGCAGTACTTC. This gives the protein CAWSADRLDYEQYF. The genes are TRBV30 and TRBJ2-7; D gene unclear. There are 14 residues in the CDR3. The V gene's germline CDR1 is GTSNPN and CDR2 SVGIG (reference sequence). V was clipped by 1 base and J by 3 bases, with 13 bases between them.

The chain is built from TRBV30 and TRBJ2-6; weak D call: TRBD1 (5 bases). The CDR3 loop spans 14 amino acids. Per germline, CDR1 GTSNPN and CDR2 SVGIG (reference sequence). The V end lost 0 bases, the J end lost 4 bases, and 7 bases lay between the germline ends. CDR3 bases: TGTGCCTGGAGTGTAGGGGCAGGGGCCAACGTCCTGACTTTC. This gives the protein CAWSVGAGANVLTF.

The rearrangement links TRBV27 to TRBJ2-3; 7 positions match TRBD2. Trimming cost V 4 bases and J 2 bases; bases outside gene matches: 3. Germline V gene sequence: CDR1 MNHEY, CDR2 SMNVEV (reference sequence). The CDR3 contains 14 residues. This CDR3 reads CASSWGGYTDTQYF. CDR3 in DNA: TGTGCCAGCAGTTGGGGGGGGTACACAGATACGCAGTATTTT.

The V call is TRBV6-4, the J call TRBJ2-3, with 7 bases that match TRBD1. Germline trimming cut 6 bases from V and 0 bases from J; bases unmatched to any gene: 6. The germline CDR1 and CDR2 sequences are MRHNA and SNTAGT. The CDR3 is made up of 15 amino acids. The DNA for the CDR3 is TGTGCCAGCAGCGAAAACAGGGGTAGCACAGATACGCAGTATTTT. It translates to CASSENRGSTDTQYF.

The CDR3 DNA sequence: TGTGCCAGCAGCCGTAGGGCCGGGACTCTGTCAGGAGAGACCCAGTACTTC. Translating gives CASSRRAGTLSGETQYF. J is TRBJ2-5 and V is TRBV14; D is possibly TRBD2 (6 bases). V lost 4 bases to trimming and J lost 4 bases, with 22 bases between them. The CDR3 is 17 amino acids. CDR1 is SGHDN and CDR2 is FVKESK in the germline V gene.

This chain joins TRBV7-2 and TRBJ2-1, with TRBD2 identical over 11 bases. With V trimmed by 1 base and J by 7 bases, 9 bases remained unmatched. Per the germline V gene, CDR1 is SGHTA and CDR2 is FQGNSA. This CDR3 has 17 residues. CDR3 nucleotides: TGTGCCAGCAGCTTAGGTCCCGGGACTAGCGGAGATAATGAGCAGTTCTTC. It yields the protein CASSLGPGTSGDNEQFF.

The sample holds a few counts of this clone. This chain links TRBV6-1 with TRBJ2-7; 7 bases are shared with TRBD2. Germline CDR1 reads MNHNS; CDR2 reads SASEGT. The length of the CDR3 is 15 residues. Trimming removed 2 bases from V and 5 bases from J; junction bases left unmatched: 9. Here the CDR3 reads CASSELRQREDEQYF. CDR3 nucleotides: TGTGCCAGCAGTGAACTCCGGCAGCGGGAAGACGAGCAGTACTTC.

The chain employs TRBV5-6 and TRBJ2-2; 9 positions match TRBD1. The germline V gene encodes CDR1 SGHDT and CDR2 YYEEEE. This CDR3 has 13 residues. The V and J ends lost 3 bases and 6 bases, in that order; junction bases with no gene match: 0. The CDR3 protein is CASSWTGAGELFF. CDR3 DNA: TGTGCCAGCAGCTGGACAGGGGCCGGGGAGCTGTTTTTT. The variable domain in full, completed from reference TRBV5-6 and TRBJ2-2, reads DAGVTQSPTHLIKTRGQQVTLRCSPKSGHDTVSWYQQALGQGPQFIFQYYEEEERQRGNFPDRFSGHQFPNYSSELNVNALLLGDSALYLCASSWTGAGELFFGEGSRLTVL.

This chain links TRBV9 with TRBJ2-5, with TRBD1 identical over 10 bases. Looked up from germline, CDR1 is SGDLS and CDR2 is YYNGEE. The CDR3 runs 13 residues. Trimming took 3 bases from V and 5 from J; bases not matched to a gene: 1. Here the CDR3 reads CASSGTGGETQYF. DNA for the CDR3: TGTGCCAGCAGCGGGACAGGGGGGGAGACCCAGTACTTC.

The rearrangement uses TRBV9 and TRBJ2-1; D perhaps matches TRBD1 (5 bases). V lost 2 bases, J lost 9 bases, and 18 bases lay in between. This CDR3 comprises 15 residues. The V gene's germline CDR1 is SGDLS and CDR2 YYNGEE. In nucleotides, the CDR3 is TGTGCCAGCAGCGTCGACTGGGGCAGGCGTGGTGAGCAGTTCTTC. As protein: CASSVDWGRRGEQFF.

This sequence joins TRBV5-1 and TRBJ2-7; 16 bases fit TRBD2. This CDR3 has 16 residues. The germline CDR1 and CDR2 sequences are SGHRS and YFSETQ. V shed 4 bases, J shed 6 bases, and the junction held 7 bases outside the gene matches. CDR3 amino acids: CASSPGTSGRATEQYF. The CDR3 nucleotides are TGCGCCAGCAGCCCCGGGACTAGCGGGAGGGCCACCGAGCAGTACTTC. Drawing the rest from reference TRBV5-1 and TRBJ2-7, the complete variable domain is KAGVTQTPRYLIKTRGQQVTLSCSPISGHRSVSWYQQTPGQGLQFLFEYFSETQRNKGNFPGRFSGRQFSNSRSEMNVSTLELGDSALYLCASSPGTSGRATEQYFGPGTRLTVT.

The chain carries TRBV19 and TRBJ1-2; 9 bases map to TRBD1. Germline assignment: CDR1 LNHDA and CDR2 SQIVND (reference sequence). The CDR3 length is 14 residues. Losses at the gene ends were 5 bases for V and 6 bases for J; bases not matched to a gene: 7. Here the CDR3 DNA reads TGTGCCAGTAGTCTGGACAGGGGATTAAATGGCTACACCTTC. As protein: CASSLDRGLNGYTF.

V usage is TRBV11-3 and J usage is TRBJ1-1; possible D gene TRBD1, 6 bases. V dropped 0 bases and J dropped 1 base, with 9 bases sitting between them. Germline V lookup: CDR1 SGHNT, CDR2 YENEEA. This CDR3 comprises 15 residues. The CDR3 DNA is TGTGCCAGCAGCTTAGAAACACAGGGGAACACTGAAGCTTTCTTT. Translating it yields CASSLETQGNTEAFF.

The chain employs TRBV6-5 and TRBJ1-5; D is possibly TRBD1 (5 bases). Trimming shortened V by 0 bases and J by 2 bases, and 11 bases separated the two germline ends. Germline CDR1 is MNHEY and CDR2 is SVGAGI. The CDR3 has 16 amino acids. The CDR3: CASSYSGGSGNQPQHF. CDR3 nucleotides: TGTGCCAGCAGTTACTCCGGGGGTTCGGGCAATCAGCCCCAGCATTTT.

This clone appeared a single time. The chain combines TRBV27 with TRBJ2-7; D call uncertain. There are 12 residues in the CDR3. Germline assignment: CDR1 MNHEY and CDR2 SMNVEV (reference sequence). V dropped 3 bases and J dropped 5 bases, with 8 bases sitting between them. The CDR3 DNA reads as TGTGCCAGCAGTTTCCGAGGCCACGAGCAGTACTTC. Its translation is CASSFRGHEQYF.

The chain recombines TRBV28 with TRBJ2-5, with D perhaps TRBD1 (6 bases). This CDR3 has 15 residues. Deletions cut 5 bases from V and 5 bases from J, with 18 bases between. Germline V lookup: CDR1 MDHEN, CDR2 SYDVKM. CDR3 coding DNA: TGTGCCAGCAGTATACGGGACACCAGTCCGGAGACCCAGTACTTC. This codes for CASSIRDTSPETQYF.

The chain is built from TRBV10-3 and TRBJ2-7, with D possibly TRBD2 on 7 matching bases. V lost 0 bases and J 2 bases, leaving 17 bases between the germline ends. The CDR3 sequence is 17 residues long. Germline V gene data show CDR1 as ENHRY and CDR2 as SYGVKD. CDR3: CAISESGGGGPTYEQYF. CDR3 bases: TGTGCCATCAGTGAGTCGGGAGGGGGGGGACCAACCTACGAGCAGTACTTC.

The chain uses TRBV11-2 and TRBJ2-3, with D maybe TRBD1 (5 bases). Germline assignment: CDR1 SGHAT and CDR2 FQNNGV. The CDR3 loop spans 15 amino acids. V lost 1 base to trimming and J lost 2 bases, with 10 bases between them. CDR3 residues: CASSLAAGPTDTQYF. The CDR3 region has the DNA TGTGCCAGCAGCTTAGCGGCAGGGCCCACAGATACGCAGTATTTT.

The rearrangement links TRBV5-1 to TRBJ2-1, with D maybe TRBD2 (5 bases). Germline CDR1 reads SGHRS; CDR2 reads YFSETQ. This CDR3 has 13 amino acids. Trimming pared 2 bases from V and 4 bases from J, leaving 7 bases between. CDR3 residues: CASSFGEYNEQFF. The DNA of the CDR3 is TGCGCCAGCAGCTTTGGGGAGTACAATGAGCAGTTCTTC.

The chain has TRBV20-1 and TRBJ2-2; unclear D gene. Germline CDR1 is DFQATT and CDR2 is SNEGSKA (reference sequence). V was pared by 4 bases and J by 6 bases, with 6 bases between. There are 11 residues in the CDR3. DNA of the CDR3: TGCAGTGCTATTACTGCCGGGGAGCTGTTTTTT. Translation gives CSAITAGELFF.

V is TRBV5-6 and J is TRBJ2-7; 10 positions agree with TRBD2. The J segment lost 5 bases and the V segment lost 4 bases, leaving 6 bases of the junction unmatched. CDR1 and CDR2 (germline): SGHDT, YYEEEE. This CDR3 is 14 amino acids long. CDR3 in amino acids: CASSRSGRADEQYF. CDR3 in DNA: TGTGCCAGCAGCAGAAGCGGGAGGGCCGACGAGCAGTACTTC.

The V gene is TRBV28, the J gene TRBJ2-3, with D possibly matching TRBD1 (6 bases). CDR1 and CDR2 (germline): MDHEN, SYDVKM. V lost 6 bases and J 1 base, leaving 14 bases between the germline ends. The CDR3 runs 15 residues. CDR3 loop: CASSSLKGGTDTQYF. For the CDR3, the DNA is TGTGCCAGCAGCTCTCTAAAGGGGGGCACAGATACGCAGTATTTT.